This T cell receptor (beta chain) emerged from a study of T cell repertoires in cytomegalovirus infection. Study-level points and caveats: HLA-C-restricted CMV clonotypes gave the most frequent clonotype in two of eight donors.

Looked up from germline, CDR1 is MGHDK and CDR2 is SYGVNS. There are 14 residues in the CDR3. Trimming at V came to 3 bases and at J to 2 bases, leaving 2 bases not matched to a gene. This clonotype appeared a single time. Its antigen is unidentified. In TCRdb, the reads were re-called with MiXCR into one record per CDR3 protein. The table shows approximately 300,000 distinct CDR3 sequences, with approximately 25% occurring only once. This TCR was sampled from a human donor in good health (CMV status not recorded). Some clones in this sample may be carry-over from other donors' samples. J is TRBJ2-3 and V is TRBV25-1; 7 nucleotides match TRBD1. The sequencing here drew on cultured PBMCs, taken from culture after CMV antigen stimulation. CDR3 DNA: TGTGCCAGCAGTGAGACAGGGTTCACAGATACGCAGTATTTT. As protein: CASSETGFTDTQYF.